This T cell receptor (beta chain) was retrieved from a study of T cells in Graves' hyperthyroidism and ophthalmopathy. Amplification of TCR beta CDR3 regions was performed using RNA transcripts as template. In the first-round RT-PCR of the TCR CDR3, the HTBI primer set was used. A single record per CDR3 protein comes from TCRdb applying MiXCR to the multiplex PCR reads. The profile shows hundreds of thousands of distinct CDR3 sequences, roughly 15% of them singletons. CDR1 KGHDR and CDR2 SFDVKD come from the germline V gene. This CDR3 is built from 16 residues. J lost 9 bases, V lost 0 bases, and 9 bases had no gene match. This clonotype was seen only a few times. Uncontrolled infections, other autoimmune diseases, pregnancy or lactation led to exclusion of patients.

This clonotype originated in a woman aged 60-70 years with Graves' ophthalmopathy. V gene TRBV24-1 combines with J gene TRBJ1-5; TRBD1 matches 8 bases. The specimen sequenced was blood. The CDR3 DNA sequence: TGTGCCACCAGTGATTTGGGCAGGGGGCCGGAGGCGCCCCAGCATTTT. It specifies CATSDLGRGPEAPQHF.